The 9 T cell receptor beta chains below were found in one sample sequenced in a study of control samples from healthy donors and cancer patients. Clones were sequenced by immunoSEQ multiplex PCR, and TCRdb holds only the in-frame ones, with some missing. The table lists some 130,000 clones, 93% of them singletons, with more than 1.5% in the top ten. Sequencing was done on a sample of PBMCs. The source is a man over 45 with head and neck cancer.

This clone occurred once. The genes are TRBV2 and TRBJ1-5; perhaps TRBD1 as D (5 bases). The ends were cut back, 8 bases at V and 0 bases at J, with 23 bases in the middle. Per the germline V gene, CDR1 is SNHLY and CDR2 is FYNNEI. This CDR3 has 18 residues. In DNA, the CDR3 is TGTGCCAGCCGAGAACTTCTTACTGGGGCAAATAGCAATCAGCCCCAGCATTTT. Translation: CASRELLTGANSNQPQHF.

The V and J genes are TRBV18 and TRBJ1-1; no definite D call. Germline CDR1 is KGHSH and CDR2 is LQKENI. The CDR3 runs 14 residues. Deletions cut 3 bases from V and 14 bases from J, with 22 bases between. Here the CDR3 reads CASSPNLGGDPGFF. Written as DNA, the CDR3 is TGTGCCAGCTCACCCAACCTCGGCGGGGATCCGGGATTCTTT.

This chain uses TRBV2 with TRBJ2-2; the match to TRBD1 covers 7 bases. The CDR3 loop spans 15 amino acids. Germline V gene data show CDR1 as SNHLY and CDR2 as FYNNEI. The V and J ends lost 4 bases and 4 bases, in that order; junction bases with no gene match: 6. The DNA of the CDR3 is TGTGCCAGCAGTGTGGACAGGCTCGGCACCGGGGAGCTGTTTTTT. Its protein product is CASSVDRLGTGELFF.

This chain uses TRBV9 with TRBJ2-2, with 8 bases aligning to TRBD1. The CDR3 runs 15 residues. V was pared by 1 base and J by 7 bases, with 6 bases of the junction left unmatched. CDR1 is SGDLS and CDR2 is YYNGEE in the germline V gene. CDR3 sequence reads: CASSVRQGFGGELFF. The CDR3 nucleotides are TGTGCCAGCAGCGTACGACAGGGGTTTGGCGGGGAGCTGTTTTTT.

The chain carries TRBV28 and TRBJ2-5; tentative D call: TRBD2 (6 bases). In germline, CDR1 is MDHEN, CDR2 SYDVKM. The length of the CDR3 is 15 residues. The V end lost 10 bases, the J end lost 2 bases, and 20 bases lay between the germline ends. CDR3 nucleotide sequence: TGTGCCACTGCGGGATCCTCACTAGGGCAAGAGACCCAGTACTTC. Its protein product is CATAGSSLGQETQYF.

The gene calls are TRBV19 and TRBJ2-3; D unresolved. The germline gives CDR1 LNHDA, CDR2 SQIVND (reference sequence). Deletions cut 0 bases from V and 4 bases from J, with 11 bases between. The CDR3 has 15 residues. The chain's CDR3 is CASSIDPWPSDTQYF. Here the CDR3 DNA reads TGTGCCAGTAGTATAGATCCCTGGCCGTCAGATACGCAGTATTTT.

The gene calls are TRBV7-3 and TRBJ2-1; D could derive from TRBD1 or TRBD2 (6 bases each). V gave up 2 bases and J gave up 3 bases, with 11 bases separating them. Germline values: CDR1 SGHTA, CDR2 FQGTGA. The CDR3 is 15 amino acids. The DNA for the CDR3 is TGTGCCAGCAGCTTAGTGGGGGGCCGCTACAATGAGCAGTTCTTC. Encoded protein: CASSLVGGRYNEQFF.

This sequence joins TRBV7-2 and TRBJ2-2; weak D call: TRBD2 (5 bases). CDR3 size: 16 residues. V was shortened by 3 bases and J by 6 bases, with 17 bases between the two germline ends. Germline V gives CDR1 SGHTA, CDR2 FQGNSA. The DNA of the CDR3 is TGTGCCAGCAGCTTGACGAGCGGCGGGTGGGCCGGGGAGCTGTTTTTT. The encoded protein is CASSLTSGGWAGELFF.

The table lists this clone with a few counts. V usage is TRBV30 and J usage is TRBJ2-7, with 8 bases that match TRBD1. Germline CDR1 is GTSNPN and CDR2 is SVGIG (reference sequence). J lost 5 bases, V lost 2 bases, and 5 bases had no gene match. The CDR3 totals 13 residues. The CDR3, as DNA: TGTGCCTGGAGTTCTAGGACAGGGCACGAGCAGTACTTC. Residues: CAWSSRTGHEQYF.